The 25 T cell receptor beta chains below were found in one sample sequenced in a study of T cell responses to AZD1222 COVID-19 vaccine. TCRdb's table, derived via immunoSEQ multiplex PCR, lists solely in-frame clones and lacks some. The table records approximately 180,000 clones, just over 85% of them present only once. Sample: peripheral blood, taken on day 0 of AZD1222 vaccination. The receptors originated from an adult in good health.

The V call is TRBV12-3 or TRBV12-4, the J call TRBJ1-1; TRBD1 might be the D (5 bases). CDR3 length: 13 residues. Trimming took off 5 bases at V and 6 bases at J, with 13 bases between the two ends. The CDR3 loop is CASSILVGAEAFF. In DNA form, the CDR3 reads TGTGCCAGCAGTATCTTAGTAGGGGCTGAAGCTTTCTTT.

This chain links TRBV19 with TRBJ1-2; no firm D call. The V gene lost 5 bases and the J gene lost 8 bases, with 21 bases spanning the gap. The length of the CDR3 is 15 residues. CDR1 and CDR2 (germline): LNHDA, SQIVND (reference sequence). The CDR3 region has the DNA TGTGCCAGTAGTCCCTCGCTGACATCTGGCCGGGGCTACACCTTC. Protein product: CASSPSLTSGRGYTF. The full variable domain, in which reference TRBV19 and TRBJ1-2 provide the parts outside the CDR3, is DGGITQSPKYLFRKEGQNVTLSCEQNLNHDAMYWYRQDPGQGLRLIYYSQIVNDFQKGDIAEGYSVSREKKESFPLTVTSAQKNPTAFYLCASSPSLTSGRGYTFGSGTRLTVV.

The genes are TRBV10-3 and TRBJ2-2; 10 bases are a match to TRBD1. J was trimmed by 5 bases and V by 6 bases; bases with no gene match: 6. This CDR3 comprises 15 residues. The germline gives CDR1 ENHRY, CDR2 SYGVKD. CDR3 in amino acids: CAIRPGQGITGELFF. In nucleotides, the CDR3 is TGTGCCATCAGGCCGGGACAGGGGATTACCGGGGAGCTGTTTTTT.

This clone was picked up one time. The rearrangement joins TRBV7-2 to TRBJ1-4, with unresolved D. The V gene lost 5 bases and the J gene lost 0 bases, with 13 bases spanning the gap. Looked up from germline, CDR1 is SGHTA and CDR2 is FQGNSA. This CDR3 contains 16 residues. The CDR3 is CASSGLDHATNEKLFF. CDR3 sequence (DNA): TGTGCCAGCAGCGGGCTGGATCATGCAACTAATGAAAAACTGTTTTTT.

This clone has just one count. V usage is TRBV3-1 (or the pseudogene TRBV3-2) and J usage is TRBJ2-7, with 8 positions matching TRBD1. This CDR3 comprises 15 residues. Germline V CDR1 and CDR2: LGHDT, YNNKEL (reference sequence). Trimming at V came to 3 bases and at J to 5 bases, leaving 9 bases not matched to a gene. CDR3 protein: CASSQLGTGTHEQYF. The DNA of the CDR3 is TGTGCCAGCAGCCAGTTAGGGACAGGCACCCACGAGCAGTACTTC.

The chain uses TRBV4-2 and TRBJ1-1; TRBD1 aligns across 9 bases. Germline V CDR1 and CDR2: LGHNA, YNFKEQ. CDR3 length: 15 residues. V dropped 0 bases and J dropped 6; count of bases not matched to a gene: 5. CDR3 in amino acids: CASSQEWTGVAEAFF. The CDR3 DNA is TGTGCCAGCAGCCAAGAGTGGACAGGGGTTGCTGAAGCTTTCTTT.

This chain links TRBV24-1 with TRBJ2-3, with unresolved D. This CDR3 is built from 13 residues. The ends were cut back, 7 bases at V and 6 bases at J, with 13 bases in the middle. Looked up from germline, CDR1 is KGHDR and CDR2 is SFDVKD. This CDR3 is CATSTLIPDTQYF. DNA for the CDR3: TGTGCCACCAGCACCTTAATCCCCGATACGCAGTATTTT.

This sequence joins TRBV13 and TRBJ1-1, with 9 bases identical to TRBD1. Unmatched junction bases numbered 5, after V lost 5 bases and J lost 1 base. The germline V gene encodes CDR1 PRHDT and CDR2 FYEKMQ (reference sequence). CDR3 length: 15 amino acids. The CDR3 loop reads CASSVPGQGNTEAFF. The CDR3 DNA is TGTGCCAGCAGCGTACCGGGACAGGGGAACACTGAAGCTTTCTTT.

This clone was detected once. This sequence joins TRBV29-1 and TRBJ1-1; D is undetermined. The CDR3 loop spans 10 amino acids. Germline loops: CDR1 SQVTM, CDR2 ANQGSEA. CDR3 residues: CTAMNTEAFF. The CDR3 nucleotides are TGCACTGCCATGAACACTGAAGCTTTCTTT.

The rearrangement uses TRBV6-6 and TRBJ1-5; 9 bases align to TRBD1. Trimming at V came to 4 bases and at J to 3 bases, leaving 4 bases not matched to a gene. The CDR3 has 15 amino acids. Germline CDR1 and CDR2: MNHNY and SVGAGI (reference sequence). The CDR3 here is CASSWDREFNQPQHF. CDR3 in DNA: TGTGCCAGCAGTTGGGACAGGGAATTCAATCAGCCCCAGCATTTT.

The chain has TRBV7-9 and TRBJ1-1; TRBD1 might be the D (5 bases). The CDR3 runs to 16 residues. The V and J ends lost 5 bases and 4 bases respectively, with 20 bases between them. The germline CDR1 and CDR2 sequences are SEHNR and FQNEAQ (reference sequence). The CDR3 DNA is TGTGCCAGCAGCCTCTGGGCGGGCCTGGGGGGCACTGAAGCTTTCTTT. Protein sequence: CASSLWAGLGGTEAFF.

In its sample, this clone was seen a few times. The chain combines TRBV5-5 with TRBJ2-7, with D perhaps matching TRBD2 (5 bases). This CDR3 spans 15 amino acids. In germline, CDR1 is SGHKS, CDR2 YYEKEE (reference sequence). Trimming removed 0 bases from V and 1 base from J, with 11 bases in between. The CDR3 DNA follows: TGTGCCAGCAGCTTGGCCGGCGGGTTGTCCTACGAGCAGTACTTC. This codes for CASSLAGGLSYEQYF.

The chain uses TRBV6-6 and TRBJ1-3; 7 positions agree with TRBD1. CDR3 size: 15 residues. In germline, CDR1 is MNHNY, CDR2 SVGAGI (reference sequence). The junction had 5 bases not matched to a gene; V was cut back by 2 bases and J by 4 bases. This CDR3 is CASSYETGRGNTIYF. DNA for the CDR3: TGTGCCAGCAGTTACGAGACAGGGCGCGGAAACACCATATATTTT.

The genes are TRBV18 and TRBJ2-5; a weak D match, TRBD2 (5 bases). CDR3 length equals 15 residues. Per the germline V gene, CDR1 is KGHSH and CDR2 is LQKENI. V lost 1 base, J lost 5 bases, and 14 bases lay in between. CDR3 sequence reads: CASSPQSPPGETQYF. DNA for the CDR3: TGTGCCAGCTCACCACAATCCCCACCGGGGGAGACCCAGTACTTC.

The V gene is TRBV19, the J gene TRBJ1-6; 7 bases align to TRBD1. Germline V gene data show CDR1 as LNHDA and CDR2 as SQIVND (reference sequence). The CDR3 is made up of 16 amino acids. V lost 6 bases and J lost 4; bases outside the gene matches: 9. CDR3 nucleotides: TGTGCCAGTAGCACCGTTTGGGACAGATATAATTCACCCCTCCACTTT. It encodes CASSTVWDRYNSPLHF.

The rearrangement uses TRBV5-1 and TRBJ1-4, with 7 bases lining up with TRBD1. V trimming: 1 base; J trimming: 2 bases; junction bases outside the gene matches: 8. Germline CDR1 and CDR2: SGHRS and YFSETQ. This CDR3 is 17 amino acids long. Here the CDR3 reads CASSLRGRGYTNEKLFF. CDR3 DNA sequence: TGCGCCAGCAGCTTGAGGGGCAGGGGGTACACTAATGAAAAACTGTTTTTT.

The chain is built from TRBV6-5 and TRBJ2-7; no firm D call. Germline loops: CDR1 MNHEY, CDR2 SVGAGI. CDR3 size: 12 residues. V lost 1 base, J lost 7 bases, and 8 bases lay in between. CDR3 in amino acids: CASSYLLGEQYF. Here the CDR3 DNA reads TGTGCCAGCAGTTACTTACTGGGAGAGCAGTACTTC.

The rearrangement uses TRBV4-2 and TRBJ1-5; 8 bases fit TRBD1. The CDR3 spans 15 residues. Unmatched junction bases numbered 4, after V lost 5 bases and J lost 1 base. Germline-derived CDR1 and CDR2 are LGHNA and YNFKEQ. The DNA for the CDR3 is TGTGCCAGCAGCACCCGGGACAGGAGCAATCAGCCCCAGCATTTT. Amino acids: CASSTRDRSNQPQHF.

The V gene is TRBV11-2, the J gene TRBJ2-2; 7 bases align to TRBD2. The V segment lost 1 base and the J segment 4 bases; nucleotides outside the gene matches: 6. This CDR3 is 16 amino acids long. Looked up from germline, CDR1 is SGHAT and CDR2 is FQNNGV. This CDR3 reads CASSLGTGGGTGELFF. CDR3 sequence (DNA): TGTGCCAGCAGCTTAGGGACGGGGGGTGGCACCGGGGAGCTGTTTTTT. Looking up the rest from reference TRBV11-2 and TRBJ2-2 gives the full variable domain: EAGVAQSPRYKIIEKRQSVAFWCNPISGHATLYWYQQILGQGPKLLIQFQNNGVVDDSQLPKDRFSAERLKGVDSTLKIQPAKLEDSAVYLCASSLGTGGGTGELFFGEGSRLTVL.

In this sample, this clone turned up once. This chain uses TRBV6-2 or TRBV6-3 with TRBJ2-5; D not resolved. V gave up 0 bases and J gave up 4 bases, with 18 bases separating them. The CDR3 is made up of 17 amino acids. CDR1 is MNHEY and CDR2 is SVGEGT in the germline V gene. CDR3 region: CASSYSSASGSAETQYF. DNA for the CDR3: TGTGCCAGCAGTTACTCGAGCGCTAGTGGTTCGGCAGAGACCCAGTACTTC.

This chain joins TRBV7-2 and TRBJ1-5; no firm D call. Germline V gene lookup returns CDR1 SGHTA and CDR2 FQGNSA. This CDR3 contains 12 residues. Trimming pared 6 bases from V and 6 bases from J, leaving 9 bases between. CDR3 sequence: CASRGEGQPQHF. The DNA of the CDR3 is TGTGCCAGCAGGGGAGAAGGTCAGCCCCAGCATTTT.

The chain employs TRBV5-1 and TRBJ1-2; D perhaps matches TRBD1 (5 bases). The CDR3 has 14 amino acids. The V gene lost 2 bases and the J gene lost 5 bases, with 13 bases spanning the gap. The germline V gene has CDR1 SGHRS and CDR2 YFSETQ. DNA of the CDR3: TGCGCCAGCAGCTTTGTGGCGGACAATTATGGCTACACCTTC. This sequence encodes CASSFVADNYGYTF.

About this clone itself: Different DNA sequences within this sample yield the same CDR3. The rearrangement uses TRBV5-5 and TRBJ2-7; no clear D. Looked up from germline, CDR1 is SGHKS and CDR2 is YYEKEE (reference sequence). The CDR3 runs to 12 residues. V was clipped by 2 bases and J by 0 bases, with 3 bases between them. As DNA, the CDR3 is TGTGCCAGCAGCTTAGTCTCCTACGAGCAGTACTTC. Protein sequence: CASSLVSYEQYF.

This sequence joins TRBV12-3 or TRBV12-4 and TRBJ1-1; D is ambiguous. The CDR3 contains 13 residues. Trimming took 5 bases from V and 1 from J, leaving 8 bases between them. The CDR3 nucleotides read TGTGCCAGCAGTGCGACACCGAACACTGAAGCTTTCTTT. Translation: CASSATPNTEAFF.

The genes are TRBV9 and TRBJ1-6, with D unresolved. CDR3 length equals 15 residues. Germline V gene data show CDR1 as SGDLS and CDR2 as YYNGEE. Between the trimmed V and J ends, which lost 3 bases and 8 bases, there was a span of 15 bases. The CDR3 DNA reads TGTGCCAGCAGCGCCACCCCCCCGTGGCATTCACCCCTCCACTTT. As protein: CASSATPPWHSPLHF.